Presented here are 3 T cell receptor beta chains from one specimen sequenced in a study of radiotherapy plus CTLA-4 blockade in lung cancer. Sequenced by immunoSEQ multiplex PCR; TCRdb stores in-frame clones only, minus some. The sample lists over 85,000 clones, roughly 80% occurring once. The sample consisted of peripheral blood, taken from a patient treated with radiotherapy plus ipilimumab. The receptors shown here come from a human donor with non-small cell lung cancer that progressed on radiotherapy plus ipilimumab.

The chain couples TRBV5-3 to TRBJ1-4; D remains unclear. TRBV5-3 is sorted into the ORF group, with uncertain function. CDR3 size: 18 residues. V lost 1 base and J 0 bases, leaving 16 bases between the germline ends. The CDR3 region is CARSLNGRMVATNEKLFF. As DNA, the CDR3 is TGTGCCAGAAGCTTGAACGGCCGAATGGTTGCAACTAATGAAAAACTGTTTTTT.

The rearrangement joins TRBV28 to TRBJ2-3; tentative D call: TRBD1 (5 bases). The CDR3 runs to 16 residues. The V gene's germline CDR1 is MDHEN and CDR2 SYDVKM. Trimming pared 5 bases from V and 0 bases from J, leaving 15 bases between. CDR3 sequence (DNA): TGTGCCAGCAGTCGAGCAGGGCGGTCTAGCACAGATACGCAGTATTTT. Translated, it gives CASSRAGRSSTDTQYF.

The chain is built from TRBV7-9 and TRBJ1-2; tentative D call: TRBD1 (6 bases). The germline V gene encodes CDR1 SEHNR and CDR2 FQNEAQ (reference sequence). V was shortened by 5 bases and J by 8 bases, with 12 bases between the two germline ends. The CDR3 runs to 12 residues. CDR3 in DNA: TGTGCCAGCAGCCCCGGGGACACGGGCTACACCTTC. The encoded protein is CASSPGDTGYTF. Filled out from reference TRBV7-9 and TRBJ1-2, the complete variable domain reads DTGVSQNPRHKITKRGQNVTFRCDPISEHNRLYWYRQTLGQGPEFLTYFQNEAQLEKSRLLSDRFSAERPKGSFSTLEIQRTEQGDSAMYLCASSPGDTGYTFGSGTRLTVV.